The text below deals with one T cell receptor beta chain. The antigen is unknown. This specimen belongs to a study of cytomegalovirus exposure and HLA in healthy donors. Background on the study: In a previous analysis, around 120 million unique TCR beta sequences were found from approximately 180 million T cells. Of all 400 or so donors who were genotyped, 75% to 85% belonged to the Caucasian-associated ancestry cluster.

Germline V gene data show CDR1 as GTSNPN and CDR2 as SVGIG (reference sequence). The CDR3 has 12 residues. V lost 8 bases, J lost 2 bases, and 13 bases lay in between. The study, taken as a whole, reports: Among donors in an Asian-associated ancestry cluster, a later analysis reportedly found fewer N-insertions than the roughly 700-donor mean. Accurate prediction of most subjects' HLA-A and HLA-B alleles from TCR beta sequences was reported.

Use of 60 Vbeta and 13 Jbeta primers characterized the PCR. TCRdb's table, derived via immunoSEQ multiplex PCR, lists solely in-frame clones and lacks some. The sample carries around 150,000 clones, 65% to 70% recorded once. The chain couples TRBV30 to TRBJ2-7; no reliable D call. Input material: PBMCs. The receptor was isolated from a woman aged 18-35 years in good health and CMV-seropositive. Here the CDR3 reads CAAGKLPYEQYF. Here the CDR3 DNA reads TGTGCCGCAGGAAAGCTTCCCTACGAGCAGTACTTC.